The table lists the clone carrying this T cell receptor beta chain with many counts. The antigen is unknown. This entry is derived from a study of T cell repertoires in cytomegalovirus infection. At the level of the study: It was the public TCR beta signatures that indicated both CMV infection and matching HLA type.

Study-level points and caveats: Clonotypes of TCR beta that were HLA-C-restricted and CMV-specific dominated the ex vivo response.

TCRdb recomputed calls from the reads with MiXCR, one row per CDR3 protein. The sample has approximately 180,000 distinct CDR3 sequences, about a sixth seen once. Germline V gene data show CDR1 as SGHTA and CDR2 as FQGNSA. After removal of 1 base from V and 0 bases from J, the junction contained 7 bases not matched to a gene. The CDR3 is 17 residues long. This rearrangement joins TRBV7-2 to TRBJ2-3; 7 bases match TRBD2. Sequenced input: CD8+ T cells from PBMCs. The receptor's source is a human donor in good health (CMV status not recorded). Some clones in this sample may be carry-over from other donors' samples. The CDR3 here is CASSLGPRGGSTDTQYF. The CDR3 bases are TGTGCCAGCAGCTTAGGCCCACGGGGAGGGAGCACAGATACGCAGTATTTT.